Each of the 6 T cell receptor beta chains below was sequenced from the same sample in a study of blood T cell repertoires in COVID-19. Measured with immunoSEQ multiplex PCR; TCRdb has only the in-frame clones, and not every one. The sample records a few hundred thousand clones, about 82% being singletons. The sequenced material came from peripheral blood. Receptors originate from a woman aged 50 to 60 with acute or convalescent COVID-19.

The chain has TRBV28 and TRBJ2-2; 9 positions match TRBD2. The V segment lost 6 bases and the J segment 5 bases; nucleotides outside the gene matches: 19. This CDR3 is 19 amino acids long. Germline CDR1 and CDR2: MDHEN and SYDVKM. The CDR3 DNA reads as TGTGCCAGCAGCCCCGGGGGAGCGGGAGGACCTTACGGAACCGGGGAGCTGTTTTTT. Protein: CASSPGGAGGPYGTGELFF.

V gene TRBV9 combines with J gene TRBJ2-7; D gene unclear. Trimming took off 0 bases at V and 3 bases at J, with 13 bases between the two ends. Germline V gives CDR1 SGDLS, CDR2 YYNGEE. The CDR3 covers 15 residues. The DNA of the CDR3 is TGTGCCAGCAGCGTAGATGATCTAACGGTCTACGAGCAGTACTTC. It translates to CASSVDDLTVYEQYF.

The rearrangement links TRBV2 to TRBJ2-2; 9 bases are a match to TRBD1. V lost 5 bases and J lost 4; bases outside the gene matches: 5. The CDR3 loop spans 15 amino acids. CDR1 is SNHLY, CDR2 FYNNEI, per germline. The DNA for the CDR3 is TGTGCCAGCAGTCAACAGGGGGCGGGCACCGGGGAGCTGTTTTTT. It is translated as CASSQQGAGTGELFF.

J is TRBJ1-2 and V is TRBV25-1; D not resolved. The CDR3 has 12 residues. Trimming shortened V by 2 bases and J by 5 bases, and 6 bases separated the two germline ends. Per the germline V gene, CDR1 is MGHDK and CDR2 is SYGVNS. As DNA, the CDR3 is TGTGCCAGCAGTGAACCCAGTTATGGCTACACCTTC. Protein: CASSEPSYGYTF.

The rearrangement links TRBV25-1 to TRBJ1-6; a weak D match, TRBD1 (5 bases). Germline V gives CDR1 MGHDK, CDR2 SYGVNS. CDR3 length equals 15 residues. V lost 1 base and J lost 7, with 11 bases in between. The CDR3 DNA reads TGTGCCAGCAGTGAATTCTCAGGGAACAATTCACCCCTCCACTTT. Its protein is CASSEFSGNNSPLHF.

CDR3 coding DNA: TGTGCCAGCAGTAGCGGACAGGGAGTCTACGAGCAGTACTTC. This codes for CASSSGQGVYEQYF. This chain links TRBV28 with TRBJ2-7, with TRBD1 identical over 8 bases. CDR1 MDHEN and CDR2 SYDVKM come from the germline V gene. The CDR3 has 14 amino acids. J was trimmed by 3 bases and V by 5 bases; bases with no gene match: 6.